This TCR beta chain emerged from a study of stem cell transplantation in POMP-related autoinflammatory disease. Study background: Defective thymoproteasomes were hypothesized to impair CD8+ T-cell positive selection.

PRAID combined immunodeficiency and autoinflammation. The germline V gene encodes CDR1 SQVTM and CDR2 ANQGSEA. The V end lost 7 bases, the J end lost 10 bases, and 17 bases lay between the germline ends. This CDR3 region has 13 residues. Produced via immunoSEQ multiplex PCR; TCRdb's table is partial and in-frame only. The sample has more than 25,000 clones, almost 90% seen once. Study-level results: Across all analyzed T-cell subsets, patients with PRAID tended toward reduced diversity and increased clonality. In PRAID patients, the number of distinct TRB V-J gene pairings was restricted.

This clone has more than one count but fewer than ten. Its target is not known. The clonotype was recovered from a human donor with POMP-related autoinflammation and immune dysregulation (PRAID). Sequencing used CD4+ T cells from PBMCs, obtained before stem cell transplantation. The J gene is TRBJ1-6, the V gene TRBV29-1; no clear D. The chain's CDR3 is CSAGPDSKSPLHF. CDR3 DNA: TGCAGCGCAGGACCGGATAGTAAATCACCCCTCCACTTT. Based on the CDR3 plus reference TRBV29-1 and TRBJ1-6, the full variable domain is SAVISQKPSRDICQRGTSLTIQCQVDSQVTMMFWYRQQPGQSLTLIATANQGSEATYESGFVIDKFPISRPNLTFSTLTVSNMSPEDSSIYLCSAGPDSKSPLHFGNGTRLTVT.